This T cell receptor (beta chain) was sequenced in a study of shared clonotypes between healthy human individuals. This table comes from immunoSEQ multiplex PCR, and its TCRdb copy is limited to in-frame clones, with some not included. The sample shows roughly 1,000,000 clones, more than 75% of them seen only once. Concerning this clone: The antigen is not known.

Study-level points and caveats: Represented genetic and exposure-history diversity was restricted by having few donors.

CDR1 SGHAT and CDR2 FQNNGV come from the germline V gene. There are 15 residues in the CDR3. With 4 bases clipped from V and 7 bases from J, the junction kept 8 bases outside the gene matches. The TCR was taken from a man aged 18 to 29 in good health. Some clones in this sample may be carry-over from other donors' samples. J is TRBJ1-5 and V is TRBV11-2; the match to TRBD1 covers 9 bases. Sequenced material: memory CD4+ T cells from PBMCs. This sample's subset: CD45RA-negative fraction. CDR3 protein: CASSWTGEGGQPQHF. DNA of the CDR3: TGTGCCAGCAGCTGGACAGGGGAGGGTGGCCAGCCCCAGCATTTT.